These T cell receptor beta chains were read from a single sample in a study of neurological immune-mediated disorders. MiXCR, applied by TCRdb to the 5' RACE reads, yields one record per CDR3 protein. The sample lists more than 95,000 distinct CDR3 sequences; about 10% were seen once. Sequencing input: PBMCs. Source of these receptors: a female donor with HTLV-1-associated myelopathy (HAM/TSP). CDR3s include the opening cysteine and the closing phenylalanine or tryptophan.

CDR3aa | v_gene
CASSQSTSEADTQYF | TRBV12-3/TRBV12-4
CASIDPGGDYGYTF | TRBV5-1
CASSSTGHFNEKLFF | TRBV5-1
CASSESGGPVVEQYF | TRBV2
CASSLGDRSTGELFF | TRBV13
CASSLGTGGYEQYF | TRBV11-2
CSARVGGMGFDF | TRBV20-1
CASSSPGLAGGSSYEQYF | TRBV7-9
CASRPNGATGLAFF | TRBV5-1
CASSEGTGADTEAFF | TRBV11-2
CSARDLEGSIAKNIQYF | TRBV20-1
CASSFGGTEAFF | TRBV5-1
CSVVRDTEAFF | TRBV29-1
CASSNHQGASYRSPLHF | TRBV4-1
CASSLGEGFNSPLHF | TRBV5-6
CSARVSRGSNQTQHF | TRBV20-1
CASSLAGPQLSYEQYF | TRBV7-2
CASSLRGLAPSTVSEQFF | TRBV5-1
CSARGSANYGYTF | TRBV20-1
CASSLVLKNTGELFF | TRBV5-6
CSAVFLGSAQYF | TRBV20-1
CASIFTGGNTEAFF | TRBV9
CASSITTGNTEAFF | TRBV19
CASSLAGVYEQYF | TRBV5-1
CSATGGLNTEAFF | TRBV29-1
CSVRLASETQYF | TRBV29-1
CSVFANQYSNQPQHF | TRBV20-1
CASSQDRSGGFDTDTQYF | TRBV3-1
CASSPLGGTGSYNEQFF | TRBV18
CASSYSKGPYEQYF | TRBV6-5
CASSAYRGTSNQPQHF | TRBV7-8
CSAKTGQPPYEQYF | TRBV20-1
CASSFRTDLDEQFF | TRBV12-3/TRBV12-4
CASSPDSRFEAFF | TRBV5-1
CASSEPRFTNNEQFF | TRBV7-2
CASGTTGTGNQPQHF | TRBV12-5